This T cell receptor beta chain derives from a study of T cell repertoires in cytomegalovirus infection (dated by TCRdb to between 2018 and 2020). General notes on the study: The HLA type of each donor mattered for the analysis, because public TCR beta signatures pointed to carriage of CMV infection along with the matching HLA type. Beyond this particular receptor, the publication reports: In both this cohort and an independent roughly 350-donor cohort, the cumulative frequency of public TCR beta family members distinguished carriers of CMV infection plus the relevant HLA type. In the ex vivo response, HLA-C-restricted CMV-specific TCR beta clonotypes were dominant, and in two of eight donors the single most frequent clonotype came from this HLA-C-restricted group.

Data came from an Illumina HiSeq 1500. TCRdb cleaned the public reads at Q25 with fastp, built clones with MiXCR and kept in-frame beta chains. For every CDR3 protein sequence, its rows merge into one entry that carries the most common genes and DNA. This sample lists about 240,000 distinct CDR3 sequences; around 6.4% were detected once. The leading ten clones occupy 5.5% to 8% of the sample. This clonotype has a count of ten or more. There is no known antigen for this receptor. Base qualities are not provided; no much larger clone lies one nucleotide away. Sequencing used PBMCs. This TCR was sampled from a human donor in good health (CMV status not recorded). Some clones in this sample may be carry-over from other donors' samples.

The CDR3 corresponds to CASSPPDRVGTGELFF. DNA sequence: TGTGCCAGCAGCCCACCGGACAGAGTGGGAACCGGGGAGCTGTTTTTT. The rearranged segments are TRBV11-2 and TRBJ2-2; TRBD1 is a weak D gene call, 6 bases matching. The CDR3, from cysteine to phenylalanine, totals 16 residues. Here the CDR3 DNA is all that survives: 48 bases in frame from base 1. The germline V gene yields SGHAT for CDR1 and FQNNGV for CDR2. V sheds 5 bases and J sheds 5 bases, leaving 18 bases between their ends.